This T cell receptor (beta chain) was sequenced for a study of T cell responses to AZD1222 COVID-19 vaccine. General study findings and limits: Females made up more of the donors, who were largely white British, and clonal diversity may have come out too low. Among AZD1222 vaccinees, only six or seven were seropositive at baseline. The span of vaccine-associated CD4 TCRs extended across spike, with dominance at 160-218 and 743-854.

Pooling of second doses given at about 4 or about 12 weeks was done. TCRdb keeps only in-frame clones here, not all; method: immunoSEQ multiplex PCR. This repertoire shows about 200,000 clones, approximately 93% found once; its top ten account for 1%. This clone was found once. Antigen: not known. This receptor was taken from an adult who received the AZD1222 COVID-19 vaccine. The sequencing used peripheral blood, collected 28 days after the second AZD1222 dose.

CDR3 sequence reads: CASTDRTNTEAFF. The DNA for the CDR3 is TGTGCCAGTACCGACCGGACGAACACTGAAGCTTTCTTT. The J gene is TRBJ1-1, the V gene TRBV19; D is unclear. Germline lookup yields CDR1 LNHDA and CDR2 SQIVND (reference sequence). The CDR3 has 13 residues. Trimming stripped 7 bases from V and 1 base from J, with 10 bases between.